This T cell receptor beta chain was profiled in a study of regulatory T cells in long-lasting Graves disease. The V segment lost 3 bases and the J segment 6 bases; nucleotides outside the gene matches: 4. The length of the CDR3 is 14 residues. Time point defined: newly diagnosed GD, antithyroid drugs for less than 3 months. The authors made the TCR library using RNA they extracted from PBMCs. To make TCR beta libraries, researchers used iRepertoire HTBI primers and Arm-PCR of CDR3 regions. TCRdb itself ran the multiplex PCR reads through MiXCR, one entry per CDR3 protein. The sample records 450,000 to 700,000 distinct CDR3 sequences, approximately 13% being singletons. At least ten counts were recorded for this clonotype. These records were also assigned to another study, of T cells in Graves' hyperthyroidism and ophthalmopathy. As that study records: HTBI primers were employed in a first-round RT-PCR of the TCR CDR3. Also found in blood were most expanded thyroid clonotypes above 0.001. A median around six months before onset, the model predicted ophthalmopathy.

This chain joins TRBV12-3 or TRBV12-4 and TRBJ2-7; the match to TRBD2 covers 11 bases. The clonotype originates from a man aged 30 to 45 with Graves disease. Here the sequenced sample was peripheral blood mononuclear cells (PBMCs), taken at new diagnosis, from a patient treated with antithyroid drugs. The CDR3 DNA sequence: TGTGCCAGCAGTTTGTTACTAGCGGGAGCCGAGCAGTACTTC. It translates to CASSLLLAGAEQYF.